The entry below describes one T cell receptor beta chain. Its antigen remains unidentified. This record belongs to a study of T cell clones after liver transplantation. On the study more broadly: TCRbeta sequencing after a pre-transplant mixed lymphocyte reaction identified graft-donor-reactive clones, later tracked in post-transplant blood. Draws occurred before transplant, before withdrawal, and after complete or failed withdrawal.

Study outcomes and limitations: Conclusions were preliminary, with small, heterogeneous patient groups. Post-transplant, graft-donor-reactive CD4 TCRbeta sequences in blood dropped significantly in 5 of 8 subjects.

Per germline, CDR1 SNHLY and CDR2 FYNNEI. This CDR3 is 15 amino acids long. With 10 bases removed from V and 5 bases from J, the gap between germline ends came to 18 bases. Assay used: immunoSEQ multiplex PCR; TCRdb lists only in-frame clones, some missing. The table includes roughly 51,000 clones, roughly 71% detected once. This sequence was found in a human patient who received a liver transplant. Some T cells may be provided by the graft donor. The specimen was CD4+ T cells from blood, collected around 54 months after liver transplant. The rearrangement links TRBV2 to TRBJ1-6, with D hard to call. This CDR3 reads CATDGSPKDNSPLHF. The CDR3 nucleotides are TGTGCCACCGACGGGAGCCCGAAGGATAATTCACCCCTCCACTTT.